Listed here are 29 T cell receptor beta chains from one sample, sequenced in a study of blood T cell repertoires in COVID-19. Sequencing used immunoSEQ multiplex PCR; TCRdb keeps in-frame clones, though not all of them. The sample shows some 250,000 clones, approximately 83% of them seen only once. The sequenced material came from peripheral blood. Every receptor here comes from a woman in her 30s who had recovered from COVID-19.

The chain joins TRBV11-2 to TRBJ2-2; 8 nucleotides agree with TRBD1. The germline gives CDR1 SGHAT, CDR2 FQNNGV. Unmatched junction bases numbered 5, after V lost 1 base and J lost 4 bases. CDR3 length equals 16 residues. CDR3 sequence (DNA): TGTGCCAGCAGCTTAGTCGGCAGGGGGCCCACCGGGGAGCTGTTTTTT. This gives the protein CASSLVGRGPTGELFF.

The V gene is TRBV14, the J gene TRBJ2-7, with TRBD1 matching over 8 bases. This CDR3 is built from 16 residues. Germline CDR1 SGHDN, CDR2 FVKESK. The V segment lost 1 base and the J segment 0 bases; nucleotides outside the gene matches: 5. The CDR3 loop is CASSQVRDRHSYEQYF. CDR3 nucleotide sequence: TGTGCCAGCAGCCAAGTCCGGGACAGGCACTCCTACGAGCAGTACTTC.

This chain connects TRBV15 to TRBJ1-2; perhaps TRBD1 as D (6 bases). Germline CDR1 and CDR2: LNHNV and YYDKDF (reference sequence). The V end lost 3 bases, the J end lost 3 bases, and 11 bases lay between the germline ends. This CDR3 comprises 14 residues. CDR3 bases: TGTGCCACCAGCAGTGACGGACAGCACTATGGCTACACCTTC. Translating gives CATSSDGQHYGYTF.

The chain carries TRBV27 and TRBJ1-1, with 11 bases fitting TRBD1. Germline V gene data show CDR1 as MNHEY and CDR2 as SMNVEV (reference sequence). This CDR3 comprises 14 residues. V shed 4 bases and J 4 bases; nucleotides not matched to a gene: 2. CDR3 protein: CASSSGTGGTEAFF. In nucleotides, the CDR3 is TGTGCCAGCAGTTCCGGGACAGGGGGCACTGAAGCTTTCTTT.

The rearrangement uses TRBV20-1 and TRBJ2-3; 9 bases are a match to TRBD1. V lost 3 bases, J lost 6 bases, and 7 bases stayed unmatched. This CDR3 region has 14 residues. The germline V gene has CDR1 DFQATT and CDR2 SNEGSKA (reference sequence). CDR3 loop: CSASHGTGTDTQYF. CDR3 sequence (DNA): TGCAGTGCTAGTCATGGGACAGGGACGGATACGCAGTATTTT.

The chain combines TRBV7-3 with TRBJ2-7; tentative D call: TRBD2 (6 bases). The CDR3 covers 15 residues. Trimming took 6 bases from V and 4 from J, leaving 19 bases between them. Germline CDR1 SGHTA, CDR2 FQGTGA. The CDR3 DNA reads as TGTGCCAGCAGTTATATGGGTGGAGGGAGGTACGAGCAGTACTTC. It translates to CASSYMGGGRYEQYF. Drawing the rest from reference TRBV7-3 and TRBJ2-7, the complete variable domain is GAGVSQTPSNKVTEKGKYVELRCDPISGHTALYWYRQSLGQGPEFLIYFQGTGAADDSGLPNDRFFAVRPEGSVSTLKIQRTERGDSAVYLCASSYMGGGRYEQYFGPGTRLTVT.

The V and J genes are TRBV30 and TRBJ1-1; D remains ambiguous. This CDR3 is 14 amino acids long. The germline V gene has CDR1 GTSNPN and CDR2 SVGIG (reference sequence). Between the trimmed V and J ends, which lost 3 bases and 5 bases, there was a span of 16 bases. CDR3 protein: CAWRGLGSKTEAFF. As DNA, the CDR3 is TGTGCCTGGAGGGGCCTCGGCTCGAAGACTGAAGCTTTCTTT.

The gene calls are TRBV30 and TRBJ1-6, with 8 positions matching TRBD1. With V trimmed by 2 bases and J by 9 bases, 6 bases remained unmatched. From germline, CDR1 is GTSNPN and CDR2 SVGIG (reference sequence). The CDR3 has 14 amino acids. The CDR3 bases are TGTGCCTGGAGTCGGAACAGGGGGAGTTCACCCCTCCACTTT. Encoded protein: CAWSRNRGSSPLHF.

This sequence joins TRBV5-6 and TRBJ2-4, with 7 positions matching TRBD2. The CDR3 loop spans 15 amino acids. CDR1 and CDR2 (germline): SGHDT, YYEEEE. J was trimmed by 4 bases and V by 4 bases; bases with no gene match: 8. This CDR3 reads CASSLLLASKNIQYF. The CDR3 DNA reads TGTGCCAGCAGCCTACTACTAGCGTCTAAAAACATTCAGTACTTC.

DNA for the CDR3: TGTGCCAGCAGCTTGGGGGGAGACAGGGTAAATGAGCAGTTCTTC. Protein: CASSLGGDRVNEQFF. The chain couples TRBV5-4 to TRBJ2-1; 7 nucleotides align to TRBD1. The V gene end was trimmed by 0 bases and the J gene end by 7 bases; junction bases not matched to a gene: 7. The CDR3 sequence is 15 residues long. Germline V lookup: CDR1 SGHNT, CDR2 YYREEE (reference sequence).

The chain uses TRBV6-2 or TRBV6-3 and TRBJ2-7; TRBD1 agrees at 9 bases. Trimming removed 6 bases from V and 1 base from J; junction bases left unmatched: 13. From germline, CDR1 is MNHEY and CDR2 SVGEGT. This CDR3 has 17 amino acids. The CDR3 DNA reads as TGTGCCAGCAGCTCGAATCAACCGGACAGGGGTTCCTACGAGCAGTACTTC. Translation gives CASSSNQPDRGSYEQYF.

In its sample, this clone was seen a few times. This sequence joins TRBV7-9 and TRBJ2-3, with 12 bases matching TRBD2. The junction had 5 bases not matched to a gene; V was cut back by 3 bases and J by 1 base. CDR1 is SEHNR, CDR2 FQNEAQ, per germline (reference sequence). The CDR3 length is 17 residues. In DNA form, the CDR3 reads TGTGCCAGCAGCTTGGGGACTAGCGGGCTACGCACAGATACGCAGTATTTT. Translation: CASSLGTSGLRTDTQYF.

This clone was seen a single time. V usage is TRBV5-1 and J usage is TRBJ1-6, with D tentatively TRBD1 (6 bases). This CDR3 has 17 amino acids. V was shortened by 0 bases and J by 2 bases, with 12 bases between the two germline ends. From germline, CDR1 is SGHRS and CDR2 YFSETQ. This chain's CDR3 is CASSLDRGQPYNSPLHF. The CDR3 DNA follows: TGCGCCAGCAGCTTGGACCGCGGACAGCCCTATAATTCACCCCTCCACTTT.

This chain uses TRBV5-6 with TRBJ2-3; a weak D match, TRBD1 (6 bases). The V and J ends lost 4 bases and 6 bases respectively, with 27 bases between them. The CDR3 extends over 18 amino acids. Germline V gene sequence: CDR1 SGHDT, CDR2 YYEEEE. The DNA for the CDR3 is TGTGCCAGCAGCCAAGGGTTCATAACCGGGACATGGGGGGATACGCAGTATTTT. Translating it yields CASSQGFITGTWGDTQYF.

The chain employs TRBV12-5 and TRBJ2-6, with unresolved D. In germline, CDR1 is LGHNT, CDR2 FRNRAP. The CDR3 runs 13 residues. V gave up 8 bases and J gave up 0 bases, with 5 bases separating them. CDR3 nucleotide sequence: TGTGCTAGTTTCAGCTCTGGGGCCAACGTCCTGACTTTC. This translates into CASFSSGANVLTF. The whole variable domain, filled in from reference TRBV12-5 and TRBJ2-6, reads DARVTQTPRHKVTEMGQEVTMRCQPILGHNTVFWYRQTMMQGLELLAYFRNRAPLDDSGMPKDRFSAEMPDATLATLKIQPSEPRDSAVYFCASFSSGANVLTFGAGSRLTVL.

The genes are TRBV2 and TRBJ2-1; possibly TRBD1 for D (7 bases). Germline V gene lookup returns CDR1 SNHLY and CDR2 FYNNEI. The CDR3 covers 15 residues. The V end lost 4 bases, the J end lost 9 bases, and 19 bases lay between the germline ends. The CDR3 protein is CASSGSQGGISEQFF. In DNA, the CDR3 is TGTGCCAGCAGTGGAAGTCAGGGGGGCATTAGTGAGCAGTTCTTC.

J is TRBJ1-2 and V is TRBV27, with D tentatively TRBD1 (5 bases). Trimming pared 5 bases from V and 5 bases from J, leaving 12 bases between. CDR3 length: 13 residues. Germline V gene sequence: CDR1 MNHEY, CDR2 SMNVEV (reference sequence). CDR3 bases: TGTGCCAGCAGTGGCGGGGACCAGTATGGCTACACCTTC. As protein: CASSGGDQYGYTF.

This clone has a single count. The CDR3 nucleotides are TGTGCCAGCGGAGGACAGGGAGGCTCTGGAAACACCATATATTTT. It specifies CASGGQGGSGNTIYF. This chain connects TRBV28 to TRBJ1-3; 8 bases line up with TRBD1. CDR3 length: 15 residues. The germline gives CDR1 MDHEN, CDR2 SYDVKM. With V trimmed by 8 bases and J by 0 bases, 6 bases remained unmatched.

The chain recombines TRBV6-4 with TRBJ2-6; D possibly corresponds to TRBD2 (8 bases). This CDR3 has 18 amino acids. The germline V gene has CDR1 MRHNA and CDR2 SNTAGT. V lost 5 bases and J lost 0, with 17 bases in between. DNA of the CDR3: TGTGCCAGCAGTTCCTCGGGGGGGACAGTCTCTGGGGCCAACGTCCTGACTTTC. It is translated as CASSSSGGTVSGANVLTF.

This clone came up once. DNA for the CDR3: TGTGCCAGCAGTTCCAGCGGGACCTACGAGCAGTACTTC. It is translated as CASSSSGTYEQYF. The gene calls are TRBV7-9 and TRBJ2-7, with TRBD2 identical over 7 bases. Germline V gene sequence: CDR1 SEHNR, CDR2 FQNEAQ (reference sequence). Trimming at V came to 6 bases and at J to 2 bases, leaving 4 bases not matched to a gene. CDR3 length: 13 residues.

The V gene is TRBV30, the J gene TRBJ2-7; TRBD2 might be the D (5 bases). Germline assignment: CDR1 GTSNPN and CDR2 SVGIG (reference sequence). Trimming pared 3 bases from V and 5 bases from J, leaving 17 bases between. This CDR3 is 14 amino acids long. The CDR3 sequence is CAWSKTTGMNEQYF. The CDR3 DNA follows: TGTGCCTGGAGCAAAACGACGGGGATGAACGAGCAGTACTTC.

This clone was detected once. The chain links TRBV7-9 to TRBJ2-5, with TRBD1 matching over 8 bases. V lost 8 bases to trimming and J lost 4 bases; unmatched junction nucleotides: 3. The CDR3 has 12 amino acids. Germline V lookup: CDR1 SEHNR, CDR2 FQNEAQ (reference sequence). Here the CDR3 DNA reads TGTGCCAGCGGACAGGGAGGAGAGACCCAGTACTTC. This translates into CASGQGGETQYF.

J is TRBJ1-3 and V is TRBV2, with D uncertain. This CDR3 region has 18 residues. Deletions cut 6 bases from V and 0 bases from J, with 21 bases between. CDR1 is SNHLY, CDR2 FYNNEI, per germline. The chain's CDR3 is CASSQSGTRFRSGNTIYF. CDR3 nucleotides: TGTGCCAGCAGCCAATCAGGAACCAGGTTCCGCTCTGGAAACACCATATATTTT.

The gene calls are TRBV7-2 and TRBJ2-1; the D gene is possibly TRBD1 (6 bases). Looked up from germline, CDR1 is SGHTA and CDR2 is FQGNSA. Trimming removed 1 base from V and 7 bases from J, with 11 bases in between. The CDR3 loop spans 14 amino acids. CDR3 coding DNA: TGTGCCAGCAGCTTAGATATACAGGGAAATGAGCAGTTCTTC. It specifies CASSLDIQGNEQFF.

The V gene is TRBV2, the J gene TRBJ2-5, with unresolved D. The ends were cut back, 3 bases at V and 2 bases at J, with 7 bases in the middle. CDR1 is SNHLY, CDR2 FYNNEI, per germline. CDR3 length: 13 residues. CDR3: CASSDSSQETQYF. The CDR3 DNA is TGTGCCAGCAGTGACTCGTCTCAAGAGACCCAGTACTTC.

This clone was seen once. The CDR3 spells CASSQDGPTGTIYEQYF. DNA for the CDR3: TGTGCCAGCAGCCAAGATGGACCCACCGGGACAATATACGAGCAGTACTTC. The chain is built from TRBV3-1 (or the pseudogene TRBV3-2) and TRBJ2-7; D might be TRBD1 (6 bases). CDR3 length: 17 residues. V lost 0 bases to trimming and J lost 4 bases, with 19 bases between them. Germline CDR1 LGHDT, CDR2 YNNKEL (reference sequence).

The V call is TRBV5-6, the J call TRBJ2-1; 11 positions match TRBD2. Trimming took 4 bases from V and 1 from J; bases not matched to a gene: 7. CDR3 length: 17 amino acids. Germline V gene data show CDR1 as SGHDT and CDR2 as YYEEEE. The CDR3 protein is CASSTLAGGPSYNEQFF. In nucleotides, the CDR3 is TGTGCCAGCAGCACCCTAGCGGGGGGCCCTTCCTACAATGAGCAGTTCTTC.

This sequence joins TRBV29-1 and TRBJ1-2; D is undetermined. The CDR3 covers 12 residues. V shed 4 bases and J shed 2 bases, with 8 bases lying between them. Germline V gene sequence: CDR1 SQVTM, CDR2 ANQGSEA. The CDR3 loop is CSVGPGNYGYTF. CDR3 DNA: TGCAGCGTTGGTCCGGGGAACTATGGCTACACCTTC.

This clone showed up just once. The gene calls are TRBV21-1 and TRBJ1-1. TRBV21-1 is designated a pseudogene. The CDR3 contains 15 residues. CDR3 sequence (DNA): TGTGCCAGCAGCAATGGGGGGTGGGGCGACACTGAAGCTTTCTTT. Translating gives CASSNGGWGDTEAFF.